Each of the 26 T cell receptor beta chains below was sequenced from the same sample in a study of OX40 agonist ivuxolimab in advanced cancers. Profiling relied on immunoSEQ multiplex PCR, and the TCRdb table lists in-frame clones only, not all of them. The sample records some 66,000 clones, roughly 80% being singletons. The source material was CD4+ or CD8+ T cells sorted from blood, sampled in a trial of the OX40 agonist ivuxolimab. All receptors derive from an adult with an advanced solid tumor such as melanoma, head and neck, liver or kidney cancer.

The chain is built from TRBV5-6 and TRBJ1-5; D remains ambiguous. This CDR3 contains 15 residues. Germline CDR1 reads SGHDT; CDR2 reads YYEEEE. The V and J ends lost 0 bases and 4 bases respectively, with 11 bases between them. The CDR3 sequence: CASSLGMDGNQPQHF. DNA of the CDR3: TGTGCCAGCAGCTTGGGGATGGACGGTAATCAGCCCCAGCATTTT.

This chain uses TRBV2 with TRBJ1-5; the match to TRBD1 covers 9 bases. Germline V CDR1 and CDR2: SNHLY, FYNNEI. CDR3 length equals 16 residues. With V trimmed by 9 bases and J by 0 bases, 9 bases remained unmatched. The CDR3 loop reads CASRQGVGDSNQPQHF. The CDR3 bases are TGTGCCAGTCGACAGGGGGTAGGGGATAGCAATCAGCCCCAGCATTTT.

The V call is TRBV18, the J call TRBJ2-7; 8 nucleotides align to TRBD1. The CDR3 extends over 16 amino acids. With V trimmed by 4 bases and J by 2 bases, 10 bases remained unmatched. Per germline, CDR1 KGHSH and CDR2 LQKENI. The CDR3 coding sequence is TGTGCCAGCTCACAGTCGGGACAGGACCGGGCCTACGAGCAGTACTTC. Translation gives CASSQSGQDRAYEQYF.

V is TRBV11-3 and J is TRBJ2-1; no definite D call. Trimming left V 1 base short and J 7 bases short, with 5 bases between. Germline V lookup: CDR1 SGHNT, CDR2 YENEEA. The CDR3 covers 12 residues. The CDR3 coding sequence is TGTGCCAGCAGCTTAGCGGTAAATGAGCAGTTCTTC. The encoded protein is CASSLAVNEQFF.

The genes are TRBV5-1 and TRBJ1-6, with a possible D match to TRBD1 (6 bases). The CDR3 runs to 15 residues. Germline V gene sequence: CDR1 SGHRS, CDR2 YFSETQ. Between the trimmed V and J ends, which lost 2 bases and 7 bases, there was a span of 13 bases. The CDR3 here is CASSFGGRLNSPLHF. The CDR3 bases are TGCGCCAGCAGCTTCGGGGGCAGACTGAATTCACCCCTCCACTTT.

The table lists this clone with a few counts. The CDR3 DNA sequence: TGTGCCAGCTGCCGAGATGGTCAGGGGAATGAGGAGACCCAGTACTTC. This codes for CASCRDGQGNEETQYF. The V call is TRBV11-3, the J call TRBJ2-5; D possibly corresponds to TRBD1 (6 bases). CDR3 length: 16 amino acids. Trimming took off 8 bases at V and 5 bases at J, with 24 bases between the two ends. Germline CDR1 reads SGHNT; CDR2 reads YENEEA.

This chain uses TRBV6-1 with TRBJ2-2, with D perhaps being TRBD1 or TRBD2 (6 bases each). This CDR3 comprises 16 residues. Trimming removed 4 bases at V and 7 bases at J, with 19 bases between. CDR1 is MNHNS and CDR2 is SASEGT in the germline V gene. The CDR3 loop is CASSGGGTLFGGELFF. The CDR3 DNA sequence: TGTGCCAGCAGTGGGGGCGGGACACTTTTTGGCGGGGAGCTGTTTTTT.

The V and J genes are TRBV2 and TRBJ1-3, with 8 bases that match TRBD1. J was trimmed by 0 bases and V by 4 bases; bases with no gene match: 5. Germline lookup yields CDR1 SNHLY and CDR2 FYNNEI. The CDR3 sequence is 16 residues long. The CDR3: CASSGDRIYSGNTIYF. DNA for the CDR3: TGTGCCAGCAGTGGGGACAGGATTTACTCTGGAAACACCATATATTTT.

V gene TRBV10-3 combines with J gene TRBJ2-3; 9 bases align to TRBD2. This CDR3 has 20 residues. V was pared by 4 bases and J by 0 bases, with 17 bases of the junction left unmatched. CDR1 ENHRY and CDR2 SYGVKD come from the germline V gene. CDR3: CAISGSDSGGLRYSTDTQYF. The CDR3 DNA reads as TGTGCCATCAGTGGATCAGACAGCGGGGGGCTAAGATATAGCACAGATACGCAGTATTTT.

This clone was found a few times. This chain's CDR3 is CASSLERGAAYEQYF. DNA of the CDR3: TGCGCCAGCAGCTTGGAGCGGGGCGCAGCCTACGAGCAGTACTTC. The rearrangement joins TRBV5-1 to TRBJ2-7; TRBD2 matches 7 bases. V trimming: 0 bases; J trimming: 2 bases; junction bases outside the gene matches: 5. This CDR3 has 15 amino acids. CDR1 is SGHRS, CDR2 YFSETQ, per germline.

The chain joins TRBV5-8 to TRBJ1-2; TRBD1 matches at 7 bases. The CDR3 sequence is 14 residues long. Looked up from germline, CDR1 is SGHTS and CDR2 is YDEGEE. Losses at the gene ends were 4 bases for V and 1 base for J; bases not matched to a gene: 4. CDR3 DNA sequence: TGTGCCAGCAGCCTGGGACAGCTTAACTATGGCTACACCTTC. Its protein is CASSLGQLNYGYTF.

The chain joins TRBV5-4 to TRBJ2-3; TRBD2 aligns across 13 bases. Trimming cost V 3 bases and J 2 bases; bases outside gene matches: 3. This CDR3 spans 16 amino acids. From germline, CDR1 is SGHNT and CDR2 YYREEE (reference sequence). CDR3 region: CASSWGTSGATDTQYF. In DNA form, the CDR3 reads TGTGCCAGCAGCTGGGGGACTAGCGGGGCCACAGATACGCAGTATTTT.

The chain has TRBV28 and TRBJ1-2; TRBD1 is a possible D gene (6 bases). Per germline, CDR1 MDHEN and CDR2 SYDVKM. Trimming removed 3 bases at V and 6 bases at J, with 11 bases between. The CDR3 totals 13 residues. The CDR3 nucleotides are TGTGCCAGCAGTTTGAACAGGGCGAATGGCTACACCTTC. Translated: CASSLNRANGYTF.

The chain couples TRBV6-9 to TRBJ2-7; D unclear. Germline V gene data show CDR1 as MNHGY and CDR2 as SVAAGI. CDR3 length: 11 residues. Trimming removed 5 bases from V and 0 bases from J, with 2 bases in between. CDR3 region: CASSDSYEQYF. The CDR3 DNA follows: TGTGCCAGCAGTGACTCCTACGAGCAGTACTTC.

In its sample, this clone was seen a few times. This sequence joins TRBV27 and TRBJ1-1; no clear D. Trimming took off 5 bases at V and 1 base at J, with 17 bases between the two ends. The CDR3 length is 16 residues. The germline gives CDR1 MNHEY, CDR2 SMNVEV (reference sequence). CDR3 residues: CASSHGRERANTEAFF. CDR3 DNA: TGTGCCAGCAGTCACGGGAGGGAGCGGGCGAACACTGAAGCTTTCTTT.

The chain joins TRBV10-3 to TRBJ2-4; D unclear. The CDR3 length is 15 residues. The germline CDR1 and CDR2 sequences are ENHRY and SYGVKD. Trimming left V 0 bases short and J 9 bases short, with 15 bases between. The CDR3 nucleotides are TGTGCCATCAGTGAGTCTAGTTCCCAGATGGGCATTCAGTACTTC. It is translated as CAISESSSQMGIQYF.

The chain has TRBV18 and TRBJ2-7, with D hard to call. The CDR3 is 11 residues long. V was clipped by 6 bases and J by 0 bases, with 3 bases between them. CDR1 is KGHSH, CDR2 LQKENI, per germline. In DNA, the CDR3 is TGTGCCAGCTCGGTCTCCTACGAGCAGTACTTC. Its translation: CASSVSYEQYF.

The V gene is TRBV7-9, the J gene TRBJ2-7; D gene unclear. In germline, CDR1 is SEHNR, CDR2 FQNEAQ (reference sequence). This CDR3 region has 14 residues. V was cut by 5 bases and J by 3 bases, with 14 bases left in between. CDR3 nucleotide sequence: TGTGCCAGCAGCGCCGGGCAGGTTATCTACGAGCAGTACTTC. This sequence encodes CASSAGQVIYEQYF.

The genes are TRBV5-1 and TRBJ2-2; D not resolved. The CDR3 sequence is 13 residues long. V lost 1 base, J lost 6 bases, and 7 bases lay in between. CDR1 and CDR2 (germline): SGHRS, YFSETQ. In DNA form, the CDR3 reads TGCGCCAGCAGCTTGACAGAATCCGGGGAGCTGTTTTTT. It yields the protein CASSLTESGELFF.

The chain joins TRBV6-5 to TRBJ2-7; 7 bases are shared with TRBD1. CDR3 size: 13 residues. V was pared by 7 bases and J by 2 bases, with 5 bases of the junction left unmatched. The germline gives CDR1 MNHEY, CDR2 SVGAGI. The CDR3 reads CASKPGQTYEQYF. CDR3 in DNA: TGTGCCAGCAAGCCGGGACAGACCTACGAGCAGTACTTC.

This clone has more than one count but fewer than ten. Other DNA sequences from this sample encode an identical CDR3 as well. The V and J genes are TRBV5-4 and TRBJ2-5, with TRBD1 identical over 11 bases. The CDR3 extends over 15 amino acids. The trim removed 4 bases at V and 1 base at J, leaving 3 bases unmatched. The V gene's germline CDR1 is SGHNT and CDR2 YYREEE (reference sequence). The CDR3 spells CASSPDRGLQETQYF. CDR3 sequence (DNA): TGTGCCAGCAGCCCGGACAGGGGGCTCCAAGAGACCCAGTACTTC.

This clone is labeled medium-sized. The V call is TRBV5-1, the J call TRBJ2-1; 11 bases fit TRBD2. The ends lost 2 bases at V and 5 bases at J; junction bases unmatched: 6. The CDR3 loop spans 16 amino acids. Per germline, CDR1 SGHRS and CDR2 YFSETQ. The CDR3 DNA follows: TGCGCCAGCAGCTTTTATAGCGGGGGGGCCCACAATGAGCAGTTCTTC. Amino acid sequence: CASSFYSGGAHNEQFF.

The chain has TRBV6-1 and TRBJ1-4; 7 bases match TRBD1. Germline assignment: CDR1 MNHNS and CDR2 SASEGT. V lost 3 bases and J lost 7; bases outside the gene matches: 8. The CDR3 totals 15 residues. The CDR3 region has the DNA TGTGCCAGCAGTGATAGCGGCAGGGGGAGTGAAAAACTGTTTTTT. Its protein is CASSDSGRGSEKLFF.

The V call is TRBV5-4, the J call TRBJ1-1, with 10 bases that match TRBD1. The CDR3 sequence is 15 residues long. The germline CDR1 and CDR2 sequences are SGHNT and YYREEE (reference sequence). The V and J ends lost 4 bases and 3 bases, in that order; junction bases with no gene match: 6. The CDR3 reads CASSRTGTGDTEAFF. The CDR3 coding sequence is TGTGCCAGCAGCCGTACCGGGACAGGGGACACTGAAGCTTTCTTT.

The rearrangement uses TRBV4-1 and TRBJ1-1; D may be TRBD1 (5 bases). Trimming cost V 3 bases and J 11 bases, with 19 bases left between them. Germline-derived CDR1 and CDR2 are MGHRA and YSYEKL. The CDR3 spans 14 residues. DNA for the CDR3: TGCGCCAGCAGCCACCCCCCCGCGGGGCGAGATGCTTTCTTT. Its protein is CASSHPPAGRDAFF.

CDR3 DNA sequence: TGCAGCGCCGGGACAGGGGTGGGCTATGGCTACACCTTC. Protein product: CSAGTGVGYGYTF. The chain couples TRBV29-1 to TRBJ1-2; the match to TRBD1 covers 10 bases. The CDR3 totals 13 residues. Trimming removed 7 bases from V and 4 bases from J; junction bases left unmatched: 6. Germline V gene data show CDR1 as SQVTM and CDR2 as ANQGSEA.